Included here is one T cell receptor (beta chain) sequence, with context. Its target is not known. The source of the sample is a study of blood T cells in healthy people across ages. Combining a sample-barcoded 5' primer with a J-beta primer mix, a second PCR ran for roughly 7 to 12 cycles. TCRdb used MiXCR to reprocess the 5' RACE reads, holding one entry per CDR3 protein. The table has fewer than 1,200,000 distinct CDR3 sequences, roughly a quarter seen once. General study points: The unsorted PBMCs prevented any conclusive comparison of naive versus antigen-experienced cells.

Extractions gave at least 6 micrograms of total RNA per sample. This same sample was also taken into another study, of T cells of mothers and their children. From that second work: Similar thymic selection effects on TCR recombination output appear in pairs, both related and unrelated.

The receptor's source is a girl aged 2-10 years in good health. Material for sequencing was blood.

CDR3 in DNA: TGTGCCAATCGGGTCGGCGCAGGGGAGTACAATGAGCAGTTCTTC. Amino acids: CANRVGAGEYNEQFF. This chain links TRBV19 with TRBJ2-5, with D possibly being TRBD1 (6 bases). The better agreement between TRBJ2-1 and the DNA end casts doubt on the J call. CDR3 length: 15 amino acids. Germline values: CDR1 LNHDA, CDR2 SQIVND (reference sequence).